The clone carrying this T cell receptor beta chain was seen only once. Profiling relied on immunoSEQ multiplex PCR, and the TCRdb table lists in-frame clones only, not all of them. The table has fewer than 35,000 clones, 75% to 85% seen once; the top ten hold around 8.6%. The source of the sample is a study of blood T cell repertoires in COVID-19. About the study: Sources were T cells, B-cell-depleted T cells, or PBMCs; the material itself was cDNA or gDNA.

V shed 3 bases, J shed 7 bases, and the junction held 15 bases outside the gene matches. The CDR3 loop spans 17 amino acids. CDR1 and CDR2 from the germline V gene are SGHNT and YYREEE (reference sequence). The specimen was peripheral blood. The rearrangement joins TRBV5-4 to TRBJ2-5; 10 bases line up with TRBD2. The TCR comes from a man aged 80 or over with active COVID-19. CDR3 in DNA: TGTGCCAGCAGCTCAGGACTAGCGGCTACCCCAGGAGGGACCCAGTACTTC. It encodes CASSSGLAATPGGTQYF.